A selection of T cell receptor beta chains follows, all from one sample in a study of cytomegalovirus exposure and HLA in healthy donors. The protocol was immunoSEQ multiplex PCR, while the TCRdb copy is restricted to in-frame clones and leaves out a portion. The sample lists 86,000 or so clones, 79% seen once, with about 15% in the top ten. The sample consisted of PBMCs. These receptors were taken from a middle-aged woman in good health and CMV-seropositive. Both conserved end residues are part of each CDR3. D genes are given only for firm matches. For some rows the clone size is stated as once, few or many, or as a class when expanded; others skip it.

clone_size j_call d_call v_call cdr3_nt cdr3_aa
NA TRBJ1-2 TRBD1 TRBV11-2 TGTGCCAGCAGCTTAGTACAGGGGGCTTATGGCTACACCTTC CASSLVQGAYGYTF
NA TRBJ2-2 NA TRBV14 TGTGCCAGCAGCCAAGCTACGAACACCGGGGAGCTGTTTTTT CASSQATNTGELFF
few TRBJ1-1 NA TRBV30 TGTGCCTTTACAGGGATGACCACTGAAGCTTTCTTT CAFTGMTTEAFF
NA TRBJ1-2 TRBD1 TRBV19 TGTGCCAGTAGTATTACGAGAGGAGGACAGGGCTATGGCTACACCTTC CASSITRGGQGYGYTF
NA TRBJ1-2 NA TRBV7-9 TGTGCCAGCAGCCCTAGAGGGGGGGACCCGGACTACACCTTC CASSPRGGDPDYTF
NA TRBJ1-1 NA TRBV27 TGTGCCAGCAGTGAGGCAGCTGTGAACACTGAAGCTTTCTTT CASSEAAVNTEAFF
NA TRBJ1-1 NA TRBV7-2 TGTGCCAGCAGCTTAATAGTTCTGAACACTGAAGCTTTCTTT CASSLIVLNTEAFF
NA TRBJ1-4 NA TRBV23-1 TGCGCCCGCTCAGGGGAGACAGGAGAAGACGCAACTAATGAAAAACTGTTTTTT CARSGETGEDATNEKLFF
NA TRBJ1-5 TRBD1 TRBV15 TGTGCCACCAGGGGGACAGGGGGAAGCAATCAGCCCCAGCATTTT CATRGTGGSNQPQHF
NA TRBJ1-2 NA TRBV6-1 TGTGCCAGCAGTATCCGTACAAGCTATGGCTACACCTTC CASSIRTSYGYTF
NA TRBJ1-1 NA TRBV6-5 TGTGCCAGCAGTTACTCGAGGAACGGGGGTGACACTGAAGCTTTCTTT CASSYSRNGGDTEAFF
NA TRBJ1-2 TRBD1 TRBV28 TGTGCCAGCAGTTCTGCCGGCCAGGGGGTGTACTATGGCTACACCTTC CASSSAGQGVYYGYTF
NA TRBJ1-2 NA TRBV21-1 TGTGCCAGCAGAGCTCCCCGGGGGAATTATGGCTACACCTTC CASRAPRGNYGYTF
NA TRBJ1-1 TRBD1 TRBV2 TGTGCCAGCAGTGACACAGGGGGCGGAATAAGCACTGAAGCTTTCTTT CASSDTGGGISTEAFF
NA TRBJ2-7 NA TRBV25-1 TGTGCCAGCACCGGTTGGCGGGGACACGAGCAGTACTTC CASTGWRGHEQYF
NA TRBJ2-7 NA TRBV30 TGTGCCTGGAGTGACACAGGTTCCTACGAGCAGTACTTC CAWSDTGSYEQYF
NA TRBJ2-5 NA TRBV18 TGTGCCAGCTCACCAATGGGCTACCAAGAGACCCAGTACTTC CASSPMGYQETQYF